This T cell receptor (beta chain) emerged from a study of blood T cell repertoires in COVID-19. From germline, CDR1 is SGHVS and CDR2 FNYEAQ. After removal of 5 bases from V and 1 base from J, the junction contained 9 bases not matched to a gene. This CDR3 comprises 16 residues. Assay used: immunoSEQ multiplex PCR; TCRdb lists only in-frame clones, some missing. Of about 150,000 clones listed, about 81% are singletons. The specimen was PBMCs or T cells enriched from blood (not recorded which). The chain recombines TRBV7-6 with TRBJ2-7; TRBD1 agrees at 9 bases. The TCR was taken from a man aged 45-65 years who had recovered from COVID-19. In nucleotides, the CDR3 is TGTGCCAGCAGCCCAGGACAGGGGTTGGTGTCCTACGAGCAGTACTTC. The encoded protein is CASSPGQGLVSYEQYF.